A selection of T cell receptor beta chains follows, all from one sample in a study of cytomegalovirus exposure and HLA in healthy donors. This table comes from immunoSEQ multiplex PCR, and its TCRdb copy is limited to in-frame clones, with some not included. The sample shows tens of thousands of clones, around 95% of them seen only once. Sequenced material: PBMCs. These receptors originate from a man aged 18 to 30 in good health and CMV-seropositive. Each CDR3 is given with its conserved first and last residue. D genes are given only for firm matches. Clone size appears in some rows only: once, few, many, or a class for an expanded clone.

CDR3aa	CDR3nt	abundance	v_gene	d_gene	j_gene
CASSQGQGYGNTIYF	TGTGCCAGCAGCCAAGGACAGGGTTATGGAAACACCATATATTTT	NA	TRBV5-4	TRBD1	TRBJ1-3
CASSYSSAVDTQYF	TGTGCCAGCAGTTACTCGAGTGCGGTAGATACGCAGTATTTT	once	TRBV6-5	NA	TRBJ2-3
CASSSGQEYQPQHF	TGTGCCAGCAGCTCGGGACAGGAGTATCAGCCCCAGCATTTT	NA	TRBV7-2	TRBD1	TRBJ1-5
CASSFRRGFSTDTQYF	TGTGCCAGCAGCTTCCGAAGGGGCTTTAGCACAGATACGCAGTATTTT	once	TRBV7-2	NA	TRBJ2-3
CATASGPKETQYF	TGTGCCACCGCTAGCGGGCCCAAAGAGACCCAGTACTTC	NA	TRBV15	TRBD2	TRBJ2-5
CASSVTGIGANVLTF	TGTGCCAGCAGTGTGACAGGGATCGGGGCCAACGTCCTGACTTTC	NA	TRBV27	TRBD1	TRBJ2-6
CASSEGFDSKGQPQHF	TGTGCCAGCAGTGAAGGATTCGACAGTAAGGGTCAGCCCCAGCATTTT	few	TRBV6-1	NA	TRBJ1-5
CSVARSVDQPQHF	TGCAGCGTCGCACGCTCGGTGGATCAGCCCCAGCATTTT	once	TRBV29-1	NA	TRBJ1-5
CASSQDRGEGTQYF	TGCGCCAGCAGCCAAGATCGTGGGGAGGGGACCCAGTACTTC	NA	TRBV4-1	TRBD2	TRBJ2-5
CASSRPGQGTYEQYF	TGTGCCAGCAGTCGTCCGGGACAGGGGACCTACGAGCAGTACTTC	NA	TRBV27	TRBD1	TRBJ2-7
CASSFARGITYEQYF	TGTGCCAGCAGTTTTGCCCGGGGGATTACCTACGAGCAGTACTTC	NA	TRBV28	NA	TRBJ2-7
CSAEPGTGGPNTEAFF	TGCAGCGCCGAACCCGGGACAGGGGGCCCGAACACTGAAGCTTTCTTT	NA	TRBV29-1	TRBD1	TRBJ1-1
CASSRDSHEQFF	TGTGCCAGCAGCAGGGATTCGCATGAGCAGTTCTTC	NA	TRBV28	NA	TRBJ2-1
CAISGGGAYEQYF	TGTGCCATCTCGGGGGGAGGGGCCTACGAGCAGTACTTC	NA	TRBV7-9	TRBD2	TRBJ2-7
CASSQAPRGNYGYTF	TGCGCCAGCAGCCAAGCCCCCAGGGGAAACTATGGCTACACCTTC	NA	TRBV4-1	NA	TRBJ1-2
CASSPGGPTEAFF	TGTGCCAGCAGTCCGGGAGGGCCCACTGAAGCTTTCTTT	NA	TRBV6-5	NA	TRBJ1-1
CASSTTTRGNYGYTF	TGTGCCAGCAGTACCACAACTCGAGGCAATTATGGCTACACCTTC	NA	TRBV6-4	NA	TRBJ1-2
CSVTLEASTDTQYF	TGCAGCGTTACCCTGGAGGCGAGCACAGATACGCAGTATTTT	NA	TRBV29-1	NA	TRBJ2-3
CASSVGSQQPQHF	TGTGCCAGCAGCGTAGGGTCGCAGCAGCCCCAGCATTTT	NA	TRBV9	NA	TRBJ1-5
CASSRRASLNYGYTF	TGTGCCAGCAGTCGCCGAGCCTCCCTGAACTATGGCTACACCTTC	NA	TRBV6-5	NA	TRBJ1-2
CASSYGGPERNTEAFF	TGTGCCAGCAGTTACGGAGGTCCGGAGAGGAACACTGAAGCTTTCTTT	NA	TRBV6-6	NA	TRBJ1-1
CSVGGGGKNIQYF	TGCAGCGTGGGGGGCGGGGGCAAAAACATTCAGTACTTC	NA	TRBV29-1	NA	TRBJ2-4
CASSVATGHTGELFF	TGTGCCAGCAGCGTAGCGACAGGGCACACCGGGGAGCTGTTTTTT	NA	TRBV9	TRBD1	TRBJ2-2
CASSFAGTSGTTDTQYF	TGCGCCAGCAGCTTCGCTGGGACTAGCGGGACAACAGATACGCAGTATTTT	NA	TRBV5-1	TRBD2	TRBJ2-3
CASSRQATYEQYF	TGTGCCAGCAGCCGACAGGCTACCTACGAGCAGTACTTC	NA	TRBV6-5	NA	TRBJ2-7
CASSTQREVNNEQFF	TGTGCCAGCAGTACCCAGCGGGAGGTCAACAATGAGCAGTTCTTC	NA	TRBV27	TRBD2	TRBJ2-1
CASSSLISGRATGELFF	TGTGCCAGCAGTTCGCTCATTAGCGGGAGGGCAACCGGGGAGCTGTTTTTT	NA	TRBV28	TRBD2	TRBJ2-2
CASTINRGPYEQYF	TGTGCCAGCACTATAAACAGGGGGCCCTACGAGCAGTACTTC	NA	TRBV7-2	TRBD1	TRBJ2-7
CASSTRQGSEQYF	TGTGCCAGCAGCACCCGACAGGGCAGCGAGCAGTACTTC	NA	TRBV7-3	TRBD1	TRBJ2-7
CASSYSGTIVAEYF	TGTGCCAGCAGCTACTCGGGGACTATTGTGGCGGAGTACTTC	once	TRBV5-6	TRBD2	TRBJ2-7
CASSVASGRAYNEQFF	TGTGCCAGCAGCGTAGCGTCAGGGCGTGCCTACAATGAGCAGTTCTTC	NA	TRBV9	NA	TRBJ2-1
CASSLASAIGYYEQYF	TGCGCCAGCAGCTTAGCGTCTGCTATAGGTTACTACGAGCAGTACTTC	NA	TRBV5-1	NA	TRBJ2-7
CASSPQGATVDEQYF	TGTGCCAGCAGCCCCCAGGGGGCCACCGTCGACGAGCAGTACTTC	NA	TRBV5-6	TRBD1	TRBJ2-7
CSGRKGGTEAFF	TGCAGCGGCCGTAAGGGAGGAACTGAAGCTTTCTTT	NA	TRBV29-1	NA	TRBJ1-1
CASSLSLTSGVRGTDTQYF	TGTGCCAGCAGTTTATCCCTAACTAGCGGGGTCCGGGGGACAGATACGCAGTATTTT	NA	TRBV28	TRBD2	TRBJ2-3
CASSPTENTEAFF	TGTGCCAGCTCACCAACAGAGAACACTGAAGCTTTCTTT	once	TRBV18	NA	TRBJ1-1
CASSPTGSPVEQYF	TGTGCCAGCAGCCCTACAGGGTCCCCCGTCGAGCAGTACTTC	NA	TRBV6-5	NA	TRBJ2-7
CASSTEPANTGELFF	TGTGCCAGCAGTACCGAACCAGCGAACACCGGGGAGCTGTTTTTT	NA	TRBV6-4	NA	TRBJ2-2
CASSSASADTQYF	TGTGCCAGCAGCTCGGCAAGCGCAGATACGCAGTATTTT	NA	TRBV7-3	NA	TRBJ2-3
CASIPDTGTSGRYEQYF	TGTGCCAGCATCCCGGACACCGGGACTAGCGGGAGGTACGAGCAGTACTTC	NA	TRBV11-2	TRBD2	TRBJ2-7
CASSIDGLNQPQHF	TGTGCCAGTAGTATAGACGGACTGAATCAGCCCCAGCATTTT	NA	TRBV19	NA	TRBJ1-5
CSVENQGYTEAFF	TGCAGCGTTGAGAATCAGGGTTACACTGAAGCTTTCTTT	NA	TRBV29-1	NA	TRBJ1-1
CASSSPGGQGETQYF	TGTGCCAGCAGTTCCCCGGGGGGTCAGGGAGAGACCCAGTACTTC	NA	TRBV28	TRBD2	TRBJ2-5
CASSYGGSSNYGYTF	TGTGCCAGCAGTTATGGAGGGTCGTCCAACTATGGCTACACCTTC	NA	TRBV6-6	NA	TRBJ1-2
CTSKAVADNQPQHF	TGCACCAGCAAGGCGGTTGCTGATAACCAGCCCCAGCATTTT	NA	TRBV1	NA	TRBJ1-5
CASSYSAGPNQPQHF	TGTGCCAGCAGTTACTCGGCAGGGCCTAATCAGCCCCAGCATTTT	few	TRBV6-5	NA	TRBJ1-5
CASRQHHNKGGEQFF	TGTGCCAGCAGACAGCACCATAACAAGGGAGGGGAGCAGTTCTTC	NA	TRBV2	TRBD2	TRBJ2-1
CASSLARGTEAFF	TGTGCCAGCAGCTTAGCTAGGGGCACTGAAGCTTTCTTT	NA	TRBV7-8	NA	TRBJ1-1
CASSFGSAVRPQHF	TGTGCCAGCAGTTTTGGGTCGGCGGTAAGGCCCCAGCATTTT	once	TRBV27	NA	TRBJ1-5
CASSQVTGREWNIQYF	TGCGCCAGCAGCCAAGTAACCGGCAGGGAATGGAACATTCAGTACTTC	NA	TRBV4-1	NA	TRBJ2-4
CASSFSDQRIYNEQFF	TGTGCCAGCAGTTTCTCGGATCAGCGAATTTACAATGAGCAGTTCTTC	NA	TRBV28	NA	TRBJ2-1
CASSLSHEPGNTEAFF	TGTGCCAGCAGTTTATCGCATGAGCCAGGGAACACTGAAGCTTTCTTT	once	TRBV27	NA	TRBJ1-1
CASSLGTANTEAFF	TGTGCCAGCAGCTTGGGGACAGCGAACACTGAAGCTTTCTTT	NA	TRBV7-6	TRBD1	TRBJ1-1
CASSSSLIAGEGADTQYF	TGTGCCAGCAGTTCTTCCCTCATAGCGGGAGAAGGTGCAGATACGCAGTATTTT	NA	TRBV28	TRBD2	TRBJ2-3
CASSAQANTEAFF	TGTGCCAGTAGTGCACAGGCGAACACTGAAGCTTTCTTT	NA	TRBV19	NA	TRBJ1-1
CASSYSTGVGNSPLHF	TGTGCCAGCAGTTACTCGACCGGGGTGGGGAATTCACCCCTCCACTTT	NA	TRBV6-5	NA	TRBJ1-6